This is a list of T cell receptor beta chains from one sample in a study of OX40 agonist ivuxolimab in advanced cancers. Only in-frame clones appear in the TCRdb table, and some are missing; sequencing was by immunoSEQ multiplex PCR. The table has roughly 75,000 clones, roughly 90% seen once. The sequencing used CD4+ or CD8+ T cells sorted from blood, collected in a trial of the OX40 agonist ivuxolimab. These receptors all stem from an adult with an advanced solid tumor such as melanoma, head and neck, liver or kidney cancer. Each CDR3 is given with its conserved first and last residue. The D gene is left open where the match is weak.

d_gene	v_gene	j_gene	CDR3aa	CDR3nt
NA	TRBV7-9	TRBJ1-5	CASSLIGSDNQPQHF	TGTGCCAGCAGCTTAATCGGCAGCGATAATCAGCCCCAGCATTTT
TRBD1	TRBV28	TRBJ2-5	CASIRDRGLETQYF	TGTGCCAGCATAAGGGACAGGGGGCTGGAGACCCAGTACTTC
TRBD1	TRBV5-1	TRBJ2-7	CASSLDPPGQGYEQYF	TGCGCCAGCAGCTTGGACCCCCCGGGACAGGGTTACGAGCAGTACTTC
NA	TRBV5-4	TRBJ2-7	CAGSFASYEQYF	TGTGCCGGTTCTTTTGCATCCTACGAGCAGTACTTC
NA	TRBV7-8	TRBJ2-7	CASSDRGTSSYEQYF	TGTGCCAGCAGCGATCGGGGGACCAGCTCCTACGAGCAGTACTTC
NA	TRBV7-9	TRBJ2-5	CASSAQGRETQYF	TGTGCCAGCAGCGCTCAGGGGAGAGAGACCCAGTACTTC
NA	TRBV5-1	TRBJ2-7	CASSLGTGGSGKYEQYF	TGCGCCAGCAGCTTGGGAACTGGGGGATCAGGGAAGTACGAGCAGTACTTC
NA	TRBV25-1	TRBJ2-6	CASTADPGSGANVLTF	TGTGCCAGCACCGCCGACCCAGGCTCTGGGGCCAACGTCCTGACTTTC
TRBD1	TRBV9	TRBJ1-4	CASSSRQGTDEKLFF	TGTGCCAGCAGCAGCCGACAGGGTACGGATGAAAAACTGTTTTTT
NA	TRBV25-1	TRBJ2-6	CASSGVAGANVLTF	TGTGCCAGCTCCGGGGTAGCTGGGGCCAACGTCCTGACTTTC